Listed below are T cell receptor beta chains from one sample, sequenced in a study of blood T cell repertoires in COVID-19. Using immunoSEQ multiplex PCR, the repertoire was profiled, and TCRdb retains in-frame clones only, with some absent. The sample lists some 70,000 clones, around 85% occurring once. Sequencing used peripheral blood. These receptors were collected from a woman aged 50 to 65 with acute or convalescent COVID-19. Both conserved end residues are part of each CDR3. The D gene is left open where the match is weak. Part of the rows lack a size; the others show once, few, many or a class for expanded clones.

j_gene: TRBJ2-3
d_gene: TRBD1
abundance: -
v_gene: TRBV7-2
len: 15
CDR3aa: CASSLGQGIIDTQYF
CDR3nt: TGTGCCAGCAGCCTGGGACAGGGGATAATAGATACGCAGTATTTT

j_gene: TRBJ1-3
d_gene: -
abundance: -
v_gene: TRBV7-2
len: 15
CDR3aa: CASSLDRVPGNTIYF
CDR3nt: TGTGCCAGCAGCTTAGACCGGGTCCCTGGAAACACCATATATTTT

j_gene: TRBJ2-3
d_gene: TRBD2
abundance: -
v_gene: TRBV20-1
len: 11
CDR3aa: CSARAGGTQYF
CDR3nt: TGCAGTGCTAGAGCGGGGGGTACGCAGTATTTT

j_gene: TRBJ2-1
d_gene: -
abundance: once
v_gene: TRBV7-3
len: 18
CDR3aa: CASSLNSGGVSSYNEQFF
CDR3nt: TGTGCCAGCAGCTTAAATAGCGGAGGGGTAAGCTCCTACAATGAGCAGTTCTTC

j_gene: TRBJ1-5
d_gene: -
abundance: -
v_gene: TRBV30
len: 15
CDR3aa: CAWRPPQGSNQPQHF
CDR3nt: TGTGCCTGGAGGCCGCCCCAGGGATCAAATCAGCCCCAGCATTTT

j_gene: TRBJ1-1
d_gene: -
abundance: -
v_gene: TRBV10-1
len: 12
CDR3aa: CASSYYQGPAFF
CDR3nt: TGCGCCAGCAGTTATTACCAGGGTCCAGCTTTCTTT

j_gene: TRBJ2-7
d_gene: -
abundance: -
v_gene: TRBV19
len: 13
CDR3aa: CASSLQASYEQYF
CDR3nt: TGTGCCAGTAGCTTGCAGGCCTCCTACGAGCAGTACTTC

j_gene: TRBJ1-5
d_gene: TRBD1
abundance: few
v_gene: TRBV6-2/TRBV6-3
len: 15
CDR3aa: CASSSDRDVTQPQHF
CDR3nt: TGTGCCAGCAGTTCGGACAGGGACGTCACTCAGCCCCAGCATTTT

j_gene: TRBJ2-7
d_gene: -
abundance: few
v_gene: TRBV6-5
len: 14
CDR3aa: CASSYGSGDNEQYF
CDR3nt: TGTGCCAGCAGTTACGGGTCCGGGGACAACGAGCAGTACTTC

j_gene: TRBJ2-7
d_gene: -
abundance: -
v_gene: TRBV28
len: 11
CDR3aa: CASSLQGQQYF
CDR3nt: TGTGCCAGCAGTCTACAGGGCCAGCAGTACTTC

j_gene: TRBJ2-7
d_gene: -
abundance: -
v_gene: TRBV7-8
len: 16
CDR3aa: CASSSHRDKRNYEQYF
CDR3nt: TGTGCCAGCAGCTCTCACCGGGACAAGAGAAACTACGAGCAGTACTTC

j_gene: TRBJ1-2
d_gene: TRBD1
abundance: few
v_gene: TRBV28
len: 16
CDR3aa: CASSGGDRVLSYGYTF
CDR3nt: TGTGCCAGCAGTGGGGGAGACAGGGTACTCTCCTATGGCTACACCTTC

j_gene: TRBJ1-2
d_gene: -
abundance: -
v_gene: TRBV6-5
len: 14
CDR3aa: CASRSDGQIYGYTF
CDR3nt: TGTGCCAGCAGGTCCGATGGGCAGATCTATGGCTACACCTTC

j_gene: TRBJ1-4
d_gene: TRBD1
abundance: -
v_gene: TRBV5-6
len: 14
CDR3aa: CASSTDRVNEKLFF
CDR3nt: TGTGCCAGCAGCACCGACAGGGTTAATGAAAAACTGTTTTTT

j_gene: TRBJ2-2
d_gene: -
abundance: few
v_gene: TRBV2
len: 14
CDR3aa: CASSGGTNTGELFF
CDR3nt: TGTGCCAGCAGTGGCGGGACGAACACCGGGGAGCTGTTTTTT

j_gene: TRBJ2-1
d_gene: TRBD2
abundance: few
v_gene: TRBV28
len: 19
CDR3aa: CASSFRRSGGTSRYNEQFF
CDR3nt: TGTGCCAGCAGTTTTAGACGGTCAGGGGGGACTAGCCGTTACAATGAGCAGTTCTTC

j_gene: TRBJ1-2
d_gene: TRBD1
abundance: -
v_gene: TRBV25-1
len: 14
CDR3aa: CASTISTGGYGYTF
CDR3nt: TGTGCCAGCACGATCTCGACAGGGGGCTATGGCTACACCTTC